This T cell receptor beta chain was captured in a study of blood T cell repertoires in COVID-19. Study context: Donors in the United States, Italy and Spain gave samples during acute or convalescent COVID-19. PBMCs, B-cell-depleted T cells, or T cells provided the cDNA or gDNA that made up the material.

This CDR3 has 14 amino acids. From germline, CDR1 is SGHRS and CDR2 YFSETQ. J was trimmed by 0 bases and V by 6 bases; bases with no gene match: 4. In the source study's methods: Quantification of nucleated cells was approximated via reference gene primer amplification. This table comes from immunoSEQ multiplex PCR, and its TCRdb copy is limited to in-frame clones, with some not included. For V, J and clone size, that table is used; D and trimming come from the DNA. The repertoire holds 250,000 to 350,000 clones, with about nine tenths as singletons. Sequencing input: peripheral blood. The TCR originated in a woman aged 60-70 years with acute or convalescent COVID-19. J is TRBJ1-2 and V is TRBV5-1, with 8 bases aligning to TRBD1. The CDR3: CASTPGQANYGYTF. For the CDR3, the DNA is TGCGCCAGCACTCCGGGACAGGCTAACTATGGCTACACCTTC.